This T cell receptor (beta chain) derives from a study of cytomegalovirus exposure and HLA in healthy donors. V lost 3 bases and J lost 5; bases outside the gene matches: 4. Germline lookup yields CDR1 MDHEN and CDR2 SYDVKM. The CDR3 is made up of 14 amino acids. Study-wide points: Researchers counted 164 TCR beta chains as cytomegalovirus-associated.

Concerning this clone itself: As yet, its antigen is unknown.

Primers for the PCR totalled 60 Vbeta and 13 Jbeta. TCRdb's table, derived via immunoSEQ multiplex PCR, lists solely in-frame clones and lacks some. The table records about 140,000 clones, roughly 80% of them present only once. Source material: PBMCs. This chain uses TRBV28 with TRBJ2-7, with 10 bases identical to TRBD2. This receptor was taken from a man aged 40-49 years in good health and CMV-seropositive. The CDR3 loop reads CASSFLAGADEQYF. For the CDR3, the DNA is TGTGCCAGCAGTTTCCTAGCGGGGGCGGACGAGCAGTACTTC.